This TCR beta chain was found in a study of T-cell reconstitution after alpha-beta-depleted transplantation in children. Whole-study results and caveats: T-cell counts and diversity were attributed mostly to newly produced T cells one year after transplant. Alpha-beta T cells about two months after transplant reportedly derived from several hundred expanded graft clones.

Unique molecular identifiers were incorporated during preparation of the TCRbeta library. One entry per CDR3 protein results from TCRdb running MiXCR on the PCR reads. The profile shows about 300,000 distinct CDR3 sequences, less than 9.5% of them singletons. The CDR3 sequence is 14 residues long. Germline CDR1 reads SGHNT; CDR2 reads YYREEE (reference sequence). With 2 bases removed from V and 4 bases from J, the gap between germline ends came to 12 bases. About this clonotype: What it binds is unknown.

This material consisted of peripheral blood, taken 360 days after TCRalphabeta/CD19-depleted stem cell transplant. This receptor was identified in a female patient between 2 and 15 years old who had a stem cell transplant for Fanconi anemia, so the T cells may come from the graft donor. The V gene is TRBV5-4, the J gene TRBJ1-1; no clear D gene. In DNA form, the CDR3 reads TGTGCCAGCAGCTTTGAGACTTTGGGCACTGAAGCTTTCTTT. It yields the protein CASSFETLGTEAFF.